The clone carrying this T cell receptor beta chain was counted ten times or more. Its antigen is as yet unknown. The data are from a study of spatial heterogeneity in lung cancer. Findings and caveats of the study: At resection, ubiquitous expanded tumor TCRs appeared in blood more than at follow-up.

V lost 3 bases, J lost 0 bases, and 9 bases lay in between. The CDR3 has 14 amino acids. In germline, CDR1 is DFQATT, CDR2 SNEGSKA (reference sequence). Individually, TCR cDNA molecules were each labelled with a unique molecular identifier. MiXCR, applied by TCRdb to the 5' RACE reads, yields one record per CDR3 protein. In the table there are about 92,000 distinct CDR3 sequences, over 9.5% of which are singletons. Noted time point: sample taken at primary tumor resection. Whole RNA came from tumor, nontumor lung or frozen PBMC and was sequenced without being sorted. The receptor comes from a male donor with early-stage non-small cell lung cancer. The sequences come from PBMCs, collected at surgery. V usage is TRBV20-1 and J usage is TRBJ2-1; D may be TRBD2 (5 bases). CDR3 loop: CSARRVSSYNEQFF. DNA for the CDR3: TGCAGTGCTAGGAGGGTGAGCTCCTACAATGAGCAGTTCTTC.